One and the same sample provided the 17 T cell receptor beta chains below, sequenced in a study of T cell repertoires in cytomegalovirus infection. Their antigens remain unidentified. TCRdb re-derived calls from the reads in MiXCR, one entry per CDR3 protein. The sample consists of around 58,000 distinct CDR3 sequences, around 20% of them appearing once. Sequencing was performed on CD8+ T cells from cultured PBMCs, taken from culture after CMV antigen stimulation. Receptor source: a human donor in good health (CMV status not recorded). Some clones in this sample may be carry-over from other donors' samples.

The CDR3 nucleotides read TGTGCCAGCAGCCCTGGACAGGGACCCACCTCCGTGTTTTTT. It codes for CASSPGQGPTSVFF. The chain employs TRBV7-8 and TRBJ1-4; 8 nucleotides line up with TRBD1. The germline CDR1 and CDR2 sequences are SGHVS and FQNEAQ. The CDR3 runs 14 residues. V trimming: 5 bases; J trimming: 15 bases; junction bases outside the gene matches: 14. The full variable domain, in which reference TRBV7-8 and TRBJ1-4 provide the parts outside the CDR3, is GAGVSQSPRYKVAKRGQDVALRCDPISGHVSLFWYQQALGQGPEFLTYFQNEAQLDKSGLPSDRFFAERPEGSVSTLKIQRTQQEDSAVYLCASSPGQGPTSVFFGSGTQLSVL.

This clonotype was seen only a few times. The chain joins TRBV11-2 to TRBJ1-1, with D possibly matching TRBD1 (5 bases). CDR1 is SGHAT and CDR2 is FQNNGV in the germline V gene. The V end was cut by 5 bases, the J end by 1 base, with 14 bases between. The CDR3 loop spans 15 amino acids. The CDR3 DNA follows: TGTGCCAGCAGCGTTTGGCGGGGGAGGAACACTGAAGCTTTCTTT. Protein product: CASSVWRGRNTEAFF.

This clonotype was seen only a few times. The rearrangement joins TRBV6-1 to TRBJ2-3; 7 nucleotides line up with TRBD2. The J segment lost 2 bases and the V segment lost 8 bases, leaving 10 bases of the junction unmatched. In germline, CDR1 is MNHNS, CDR2 SASEGT. This CDR3 has 15 residues. The CDR3 is CASLGPAGYTDTQYF. CDR3 coding DNA: TGTGCCAGCTTGGGTCCAGCGGGATACACAGATACGCAGTATTTT.

This clonotype was picked up a small number of times. V gene TRBV4-1 combines with J gene TRBJ2-3; 9 nucleotides align to TRBD2. In germline, CDR1 is MGHRA, CDR2 YSYEKL. The length of the CDR3 is 17 residues. V shed 4 bases and J 1 base; nucleotides not matched to a gene: 9. For the CDR3, the DNA is TGCGCCAGCAGCCCCACGGGGGCTAGCGGGGGCACAGATACGCAGTATTTT. It yields the protein CASSPTGASGGTDTQYF.

This clonotype was seen a handful of times. The V and J genes are TRBV7-8 and TRBJ1-2, with no clear D. The V end was cut by 2 bases, the J end by 8 bases, with 9 bases between. The V gene's germline CDR1 is SGHVS and CDR2 FQNEAQ. The CDR3 sequence is 12 residues long. The CDR3 sequence: CASSLRPDGYTF. CDR3 sequence (DNA): TGTGCCAGCAGCTTAAGACCAGACGGCTACACCTTC. The full variable domain, completed using reference TRBV7-8 and TRBJ1-2, is GAGVSQSPRYKVAKRGQDVALRCDPISGHVSLFWYQQALGQGPEFLTYFQNEAQLDKSGLPSDRFFAERPEGSVSTLKIQRTQQEDSAVYLCASSLRPDGYTFGSGTRLTVV.

Many counts were recorded for this clonotype. The chain employs TRBV7-2 and TRBJ1-1, with 9 bases matching TRBD1. There are 16 residues in the CDR3. V dropped 5 bases and J dropped 3; count of bases not matched to a gene: 10. Looked up from germline, CDR1 is SGHTA and CDR2 is FQGNSA. CDR3 coding DNA: TGTGCCAGCAGCCCGGACAGGGGTGAAAAGTACACTGAAGCTTTCTTT. Translation gives CASSPDRGEKYTEAFF.

In DNA form, the CDR3 reads TGTGCCAGCAGCTTAAAGCCAGTGAACACTGAAGCTTTCTTT. Translating gives CASSLKPVNTEAFF. The chain recombines TRBV7-6 with TRBJ1-1; no firm D call. The CDR3 is 14 amino acids. Trimming cost V 2 bases and J 0 bases, with 7 bases left between them. CDR1 SGHVS and CDR2 FNYEAQ come from the germline V gene.

V gene TRBV7-9 combines with J gene TRBJ2-7, with 7 nucleotides matching TRBD1. This CDR3 comprises 14 residues. CDR1 and CDR2 (germline): SEHNR, FQNEAQ (reference sequence). V shed 5 bases and J 3 bases; nucleotides not matched to a gene: 7. The CDR3 protein is CASSPGQSNYEQYF. In DNA form, the CDR3 reads TGTGCCAGCAGCCCGGGACAGTCGAACTACGAGCAGTACTTC.

The V and J genes are TRBV3-1 and TRBJ1-4; 7 bases are a match to TRBD1. V was clipped by 0 bases and J by 10 bases; unmatched bases: 8. CDR3 length equals 15 residues. Germline V CDR1 and CDR2: LGHDT, YNNKEL (reference sequence). The CDR3, as DNA: TGTGCCAGCAGCCAAGATCGGAGGACAGGCATAAAACTGTTTTTT. The encoded protein is CASSQDRRTGIKLFF.

V gene TRBV7-9 combines with J gene TRBJ2-7, with 8 bases identical to TRBD1. The CDR3 length is 14 residues. With 7 bases clipped from V and 2 bases from J, the junction kept 7 bases outside the gene matches. The V gene's germline CDR1 is SEHNR and CDR2 FQNEAQ (reference sequence). The CDR3 DNA sequence: TGTGCCAGCACCCTGACAGGGGACACCTACGAGCAGTACTTC. It translates to CASTLTGDTYEQYF.

Worth noting for this clonotype: The junction does not match germline at one end; this may be a read error. The chain employs TRBV7-2 and TRBJ2-4; 7 bases match TRBD2. In germline, CDR1 is SGHTA, CDR2 FQGNSA. This CDR3 comprises 18 residues. Here the CDR3 reads CASSQLAGGVLAKNSQYF. The CDR3 coding sequence is TGTGCCAGCAGCCAACTCGCTGGGGGGGTCCTAGCCAAAAACAGTCAGTACTTC.

The chain uses TRBV12-3 or TRBV12-4 and TRBJ2-3, with D tentatively TRBD1 or TRBD2 (5 bases each). The CDR3 has 14 residues. Trimming cost V 5 bases and J 4 bases, with 13 bases left between them. The CDR3 region has the DNA TGTGCCAGCAGTCTTGGGACGTTGGCAGATACGCAGTATTTT. This gives the protein CASSLGTLADTQYF.

This clonotype has a single count. V and J are TRBV30 and TRBJ2-7; no reliable D call. Looked up from germline, CDR1 is GTSNPN and CDR2 is SVGIG (reference sequence). Trimming shortened V by 0 bases and J by 1 base, and 13 bases separated the two germline ends. The CDR3 spans 15 residues. As DNA, the CDR3 is TGTGCCTGGAGTGTACAAGGGATAATTTCCTACGAGCAGTACTTC. Translating it yields CAWSVQGIISYEQYF.

The rearrangement joins TRBV7-8 to TRBJ1-2, with D unresolved. Germline V gives CDR1 SGHVS, CDR2 FQNEAQ. The CDR3 has 14 amino acids. The ends were cut back, 5 bases at V and 8 bases at J, with 18 bases in the middle. The CDR3 here is CASSPWEGPGGYTF. The CDR3 nucleotides read TGTGCCAGCAGCCCATGGGAGGGCCCGGGGGGCTACACCTTC.

The genes are TRBV9 and TRBJ1-5, with unresolved D. Germline values: CDR1 SGDLS, CDR2 YYNGEE. The V and J ends lost 3 bases and 4 bases respectively, with 14 bases between them. The CDR3 totals 15 residues. In DNA, the CDR3 is TGTGCCAGCAGCGGGCCCGGCCACATAAATCAGCCCCAGCATTTT. It translates to CASSGPGHINQPQHF.

The chain uses TRBV7-9 and TRBJ1-5, with D possibly being TRBD1 (5 bases). CDR3 length: 12 amino acids. The V end lost 2 bases, the J end lost 7 bases, and 6 bases lay between the germline ends. CDR1 and CDR2 (germline): SEHNR, FQNEAQ (reference sequence). The CDR3 region is CASSLQGQPQHF. The CDR3 DNA reads as TGTGCCAGCAGCTTACAGGGCCAGCCCCAGCATTTT.

The chain combines TRBV7-9 with TRBJ2-7, with D unresolved. Trimming stripped 4 bases from V and 5 bases from J, with 9 bases between. The CDR3 loop spans 12 amino acids. Germline values: CDR1 SEHNR, CDR2 FQNEAQ (reference sequence). The DNA for the CDR3 is TGTGCCAGCAGCTCCGAGGTCCACGAGCAGTACTTC. Translation gives CASSSEVHEQYF.